The 5 T cell receptor beta chains below come from one sample, sequenced in a study of blood T cell repertoires in COVID-19. Clones were sequenced by immunoSEQ multiplex PCR, and TCRdb holds only the in-frame ones, with some missing. Among tens of thousands of clones, roughly 86% were seen once, and the ten largest hold approximately 3.4%. The sequencing sample was made of peripheral blood. The source of these receptors is a man aged 50-60 years with active COVID-19.

This clone was seen only once. The chain joins TRBV7-3 to TRBJ2-6, with 7 bases identical to TRBD2. The V gene end was trimmed by 3 bases and the J gene end by 1 base; junction bases not matched to a gene: 12. This CDR3 contains 19 residues. Germline lookup yields CDR1 SGHTA and CDR2 FQGTGA. CDR3 amino acids: CASSLGGQGPLSGANVLTF. The CDR3 coding sequence is TGTGCCAGCAGCTTGGGAGGGCAGGGTCCCCTTTCTGGGGCCAACGTCCTGACTTTC.

V is TRBV19 and J is TRBJ2-7; D possibly corresponds to TRBD2 (5 bases). The CDR3 length is 15 residues. Per germline, CDR1 LNHDA and CDR2 SQIVND (reference sequence). V was clipped by 3 bases and J by 0 bases, with 12 bases between them. DNA of the CDR3: TGTGCCAGTAGTATTGGGTCGGGGAGCTCCTACGAGCAGTACTTC. Its protein product is CASSIGSGSSYEQYF.

The V call is TRBV7-9, the J call TRBJ1-1; 12 bases align to TRBD1. The J segment lost 4 bases and the V segment lost 5 bases, leaving 8 bases of the junction unmatched. In germline, CDR1 is SEHNR, CDR2 FQNEAQ (reference sequence). This CDR3 is built from 16 residues. CDR3 DNA sequence: TGTGCCAGCAGCCGGGCCGGGACAGGGGGCCCCACTGAAGCTTTCTTT. Translating it yields CASSRAGTGGPTEAFF.

The rearrangement uses TRBV3-1 (or the pseudogene TRBV3-2) and TRBJ2-2; a weak D match, TRBD1 (6 bases). CDR3 length: 19 amino acids. CDR1 LGHDT and CDR2 YNNKEL come from the germline V gene (reference sequence). V dropped 0 bases and J dropped 4 bases, with 21 bases sitting between them. CDR3 region: CASSQERPGQFYLTGELFF. DNA of the CDR3: TGTGCCAGCAGCCAAGAACGCCCGGGACAATTTTATCTCACCGGGGAGCTGTTTTTT.

This rearrangement joins TRBV7-9 to TRBJ1-6, with 11 bases matching TRBD1. This CDR3 has 15 amino acids. Per the germline V gene, CDR1 is SEHNR and CDR2 is FQNEAQ (reference sequence). J was trimmed by 9 bases and V by 7 bases; bases with no gene match: 8. CDR3 DNA: TGTGCCAGCACCCCCCCGGGGACAGGGGGTTCACCCCTCCACTTT. This translates into CASTPPGTGGSPLHF.